The TCR beta chain described here comes from a study of Ad26.COV2.S vaccination and SARS-CoV-2 variants. Study in general: Donor participated within the Ad26.COV2.S arm of the COV1001 trial.

Treatment: over 15 received Ad26.COV2.S at low or high dose, single or two shots; several received placebo; per-sample allocation not given. Day 63 after the first injection of vaccine or placebo was the sampling time. The individual, an adult aged 18-55 years, was a donor in Boston. V lost 1 base and J lost 4, with 7 bases in between. The CDR3 is 13 residues long. Germline loops: CDR1 SGHTA, CDR2 FQGNSA. Sequenced by immunoSEQ multiplex PCR; TCRdb stores in-frame clones only, minus some. The sample yields around 380,000 clones, about 85% seen once. The chain carries TRBV7-2 and TRBJ1-2; D unresolved. The clonotype was recovered from a person aged 18-65 years who received the Ad26.COV2.S COVID-19 vaccine or a placebo. This specimen consisted of peripheral blood, obtained in a trial of Ad26.COV2.S vaccine versus placebo. In nucleotides, the CDR3 is TGTGCCAGCAGCTTAGTCTTGGGCTATGGCTACACCTTC. It is translated as CASSLVLGYGYTF. The variable domain in full, completed from reference TRBV7-2 and TRBJ1-2, reads GAGVSQSPSNKVTEKGKDVELRCDPISGHTALYWYRQSLGQGLEFLIYFQGNSAPDKSGLPSDRFSAERTGGSVSTLTIQRTQQEDSAVYLCASSLVLGYGYTFGSGTRLTVV.